The T cell receptor beta chain described here comes from a study of shared clonotypes between healthy human individuals. CDR3 length: 16 residues. Per the germline V gene, CDR1 is SQVTM and CDR2 is ANQGSEA. Measured with immunoSEQ multiplex PCR; TCRdb has only the in-frame clones, and not every one. Of 500,000 to 550,000 clones listed, 90% to 97% are singletons. Sequenced material: naive CD4+ T cells sorted from blood. Described subset: CD45RA+ positively selected. The chain recombines TRBV29-1 with TRBJ2-5; the match to TRBD2 covers 13 bases. Near its end, the DNA agrees better with TRBJ2-7, so the J call may be wrong. This TCR came from a woman in her thirties in good health. CDR3 region: CSVKGLAGLKPYEQYF. The CDR3 DNA sequence: TGCAGCGTGAAGGGACTAGCGGGACTTAAACCCTACGAGCAGTACTTC.